This T cell receptor beta chain appears in the sequencing data of a study of shared clonotypes between healthy human individuals. Germline V CDR1 and CDR2: SGHTA, FQGTGA. The CDR3 covers 17 residues. The V segment lost 4 bases and the J segment 1 base; nucleotides outside the gene matches: 11. Every subset had its genomic DNA shared out evenly among several immunoSEQ plates. Produced via immunoSEQ multiplex PCR; TCRdb's table is partial and in-frame only. The sample consists of under 2,500,000 clones, around 95% of them appearing once. The source of this sequence is a man between 18 and 35 years old in good health. J is TRBJ2-5 and V is TRBV7-3, with 8 bases aligning to TRBD2. The sample consisted of naive CD4+ T cells sorted from blood. Noted subset: CD45RA+ positively selected. Written as DNA, the CDR3 is TGTGCCAGCAGCTGGGGACTAAGCGGGGGACTCCAAGAGACCCAGTACTTC. It specifies CASSWGLSGGLQETQYF.